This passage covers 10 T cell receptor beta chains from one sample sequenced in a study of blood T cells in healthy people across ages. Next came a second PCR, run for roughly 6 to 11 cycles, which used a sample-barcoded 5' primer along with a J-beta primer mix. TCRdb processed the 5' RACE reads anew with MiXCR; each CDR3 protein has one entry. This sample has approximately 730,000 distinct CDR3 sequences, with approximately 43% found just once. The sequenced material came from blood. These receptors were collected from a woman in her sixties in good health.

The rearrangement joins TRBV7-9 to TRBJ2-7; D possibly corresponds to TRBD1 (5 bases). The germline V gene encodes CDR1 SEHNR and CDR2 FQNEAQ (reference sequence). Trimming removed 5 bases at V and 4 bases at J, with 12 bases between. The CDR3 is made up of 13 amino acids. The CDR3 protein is CASSHNDRYEQYF. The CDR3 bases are TGTGCCAGCAGCCATAACGACAGATACGAGCAGTACTTC.

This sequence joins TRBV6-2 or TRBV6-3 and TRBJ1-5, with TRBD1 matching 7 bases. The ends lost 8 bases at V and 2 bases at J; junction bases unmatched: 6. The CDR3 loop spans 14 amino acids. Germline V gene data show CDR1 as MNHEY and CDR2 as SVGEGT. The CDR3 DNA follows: TGTGCCAGCCTCAGGGGGGGAGGCAATCAGCCCCAGCATTTT. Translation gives CASLRGGGNQPQHF.

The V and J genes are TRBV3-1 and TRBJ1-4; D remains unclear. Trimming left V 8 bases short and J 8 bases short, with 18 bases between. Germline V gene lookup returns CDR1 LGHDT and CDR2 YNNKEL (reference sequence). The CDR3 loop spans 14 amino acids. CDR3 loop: CASPRSLTEEKLFF. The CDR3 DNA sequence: TGTGCCAGCCCCCGAAGCTTGACGGAGGAAAAACTGTTTTTT.

CDR3 bases: TGCAGTGCTAGAGATCTCGGGGCCCCAGATACGCAGTATTTT. Translating gives CSARDLGAPDTQYF. The chain uses TRBV20-1 and TRBJ2-3, with D perhaps given as TRBD1 or TRBD2 (5 bases each). The CDR3 is 14 amino acids. V shed 0 bases and J shed 4 bases, with 11 bases lying between them. Germline CDR1 is DFQATT and CDR2 is SNEGSKA (reference sequence).

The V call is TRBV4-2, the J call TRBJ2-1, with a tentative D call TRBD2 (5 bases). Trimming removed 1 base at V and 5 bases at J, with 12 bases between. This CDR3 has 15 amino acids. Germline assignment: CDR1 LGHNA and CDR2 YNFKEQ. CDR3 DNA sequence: TGTGCCAGCAGCCAAGCCCTCACTAGGGACAATGAGCAGTTCTTC. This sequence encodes CASSQALTRDNEQFF.

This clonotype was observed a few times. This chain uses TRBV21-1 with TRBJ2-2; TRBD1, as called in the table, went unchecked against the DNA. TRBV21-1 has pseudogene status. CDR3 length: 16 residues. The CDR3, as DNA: TGTGCCAGCAGCAAACCTGACAGGGGGAACACCGGGGAGCTGTTTTTT. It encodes CASSKPDRGNTGELFF.

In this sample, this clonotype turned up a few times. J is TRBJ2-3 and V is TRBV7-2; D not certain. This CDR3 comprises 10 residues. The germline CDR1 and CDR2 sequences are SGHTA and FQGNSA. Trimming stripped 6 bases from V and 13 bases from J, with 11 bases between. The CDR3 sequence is CASSHMGKYF. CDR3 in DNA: TGTGCCAGCAGTCATATGGGGAAGTATTTT.

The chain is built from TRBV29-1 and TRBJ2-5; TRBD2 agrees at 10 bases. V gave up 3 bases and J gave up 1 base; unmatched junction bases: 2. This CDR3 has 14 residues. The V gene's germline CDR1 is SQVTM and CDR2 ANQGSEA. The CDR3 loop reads CSVDGLAVQETQYF. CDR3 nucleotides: TGCAGCGTTGACGGACTAGCGGTCCAAGAGACCCAGTACTTC.

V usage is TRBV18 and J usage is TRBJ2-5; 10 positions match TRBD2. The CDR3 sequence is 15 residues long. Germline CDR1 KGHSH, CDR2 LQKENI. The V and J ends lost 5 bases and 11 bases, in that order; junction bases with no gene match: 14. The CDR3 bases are TGTGCCAGCTCAGAGCGGGAGGGCCTGAACAATGAGCAGTACTTC. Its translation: CASSEREGLNNEQYF.

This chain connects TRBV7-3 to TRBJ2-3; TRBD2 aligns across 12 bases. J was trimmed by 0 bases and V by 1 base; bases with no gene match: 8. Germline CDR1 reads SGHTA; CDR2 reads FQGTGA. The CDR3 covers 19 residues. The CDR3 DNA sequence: TGTGCCAGCAGCTTAAGGCCCTTCGGGACTAGCGGGAGCACAGATACGCAGTATTTT. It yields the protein CASSLRPFGTSGSTDTQYF. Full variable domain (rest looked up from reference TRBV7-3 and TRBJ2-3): GAGVSQTPSNKVTEKGKYVELRCDPISGHTALYWYRQSLGQGPEFLIYFQGTGAADDSGLPNDRFFAVRPEGSVSTLKIQRTERGDSAVYLCASSLRPFGTSGSTDTQYFGPGTRLTVL.